Given below is one T cell receptor beta chain in context. Clones were read by immunoSEQ multiplex PCR, and TCRdb kept only the in-frame ones, dropping some. The sample shows about 68,000 clones, 85% of them seen only once. This sample stems from a study of blood T cell repertoires in COVID-19. This CDR3 region has 16 residues. CDR1 is SGHVS and CDR2 is FQNEAQ in the germline V gene. After removal of 5 bases from V and 5 bases from J, the junction contained 8 bases not matched to a gene. The gene calls are TRBV7-8 and TRBJ2-3; 12 bases are a match to TRBD2. This TCR was recovered from a man over 45 with acute or convalescent COVID-19. Sequencing was carried out using peripheral blood. The CDR3 DNA reads as TGTGCCAGCAGCCCCCCTAGCGGGGGGGCTGAAGATACGCAGTATTTT. This encodes CASSPPSGGAEDTQYF.